This T cell receptor (beta chain) was sequenced for a study of Ad26.COV2.S vaccination and SARS-CoV-2 variants. In the study overall: Within the COV1001 Ad26.COV2.S trial arm, the donor was enrolled. Recipients of Ad26.COV2.S got it intramuscularly, once or twice 56 days apart. Study conclusions and caveats: Comparability of non-spike TCR breadth was observed across vaccine and placebo recipients.

Trimming stripped 1 base from V and 0 bases from J, with 6 bases between. The CDR3 runs to 15 residues. Germline loops: CDR1 LNHDA, CDR2 SQIVND (reference sequence). About this clone itself: Its antigen is as yet unknown.

Generated by immunoSEQ multiplex PCR, the TCRdb table keeps only in-frame clones and is missing some. The sample lists about 390,000 clones; over 80% were seen once. This sample's treatment: 19 received Ad26.COV2.S at low or high dose, single or two shots; about 5 received placebo; per-sample allocation not given. Samples analyzed were those drawn on day 63 after the first vaccine or placebo injection. An adult aged 18-55 years in Boston served as the donor. The TCR comes from a person between 18 and 59 years old who received the Ad26.COV2.S COVID-19 vaccine or a placebo. The source was peripheral blood, collected in a trial of Ad26.COV2.S vaccine versus placebo. The V gene is TRBV19, the J gene TRBJ2-2; D call uncertain. The CDR3 reads CASSIGRTNTGELFF. The CDR3 coding sequence is TGTGCCAGTAGTATAGGTAGGACGAACACCGGGGAGCTGTTTTTT.